One sample yielded the 2 T cell receptor beta chains listed below, sequenced in a study of blood T cell repertoires in COVID-19. Libraries were prepared by immunoSEQ multiplex PCR; TCRdb keeps only in-frame clonotypes and omits some of them. The sample lists around 39,000 clones; 80% were seen once. The specimen was peripheral blood. These receptors all come from a woman in her 70s with acute or convalescent COVID-19.

CDR3 DNA sequence: TGTGCCAGCAGCCAAGAATGGAAGGGGAACAGGCTCAACGAGCAGTACTTC. Translation gives CASSQEWKGNRLNEQYF. The rearrangement uses TRBV14 and TRBJ2-7; TRBD1 is a possible D gene (5 bases). The CDR3 spans 17 residues. The V end was cut by 0 bases, the J end by 5 bases, with 20 bases between. Germline V gene sequence: CDR1 SGHDN, CDR2 FVKESK.

This clone was recorded many times. V and J are TRBV29-1 and TRBJ2-1; D perhaps matches TRBD2 (7 bases). Germline CDR1 SQVTM, CDR2 ANQGSEA. V lost 4 bases to trimming and J lost 2 bases, with 12 bases between them. The CDR3 contains 14 residues. DNA of the CDR3: TGCAGCGTTGTAGGGGGGGCCACCTACAATGAGCAGTTCTTC. It specifies CSVVGGATYNEQFF.